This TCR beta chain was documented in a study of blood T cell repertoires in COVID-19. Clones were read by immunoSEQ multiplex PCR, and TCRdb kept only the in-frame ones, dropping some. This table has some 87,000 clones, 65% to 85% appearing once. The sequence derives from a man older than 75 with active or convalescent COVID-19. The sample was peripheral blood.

CDR3 coding DNA: TGTGCCAGCAGCAAGTCAGCCGGCGGCAATGAGCAGTTCTTC. Its translation: CASSKSAGGNEQFF. This chain joins TRBV9 and TRBJ2-1; no clear D gene. The CDR3 has 14 residues. V was shortened by 4 bases and J by 6 bases, with 14 bases between the two germline ends. CDR1 SGDLS and CDR2 YYNGEE come from the germline V gene.